This TCR beta chain emerged from a study of control samples from healthy donors and cancer patients. This clone occurred many times. Generated by immunoSEQ multiplex PCR, the TCRdb table keeps only in-frame clones and is missing some. The table includes roughly 40,000 clones, 75% to 90% detected once. This receptor was obtained from a man between 60 and 70 years old in good health. Sample: blood.

The CDR3 reads CAISELHGTGPSEAFF. In DNA, the CDR3 is TGTGCCATCAGTGAACTCCACGGGACAGGACCTAGTGAAGCTTTCTTT. The rearrangement joins TRBV10-3 to TRBJ1-1, with 8 bases identical to TRBD1. In germline, CDR1 is ENHRY, CDR2 SYGVKD. Trimming at V came to 3 bases and at J to 7 bases, leaving 13 bases not matched to a gene. The CDR3 runs to 16 residues.